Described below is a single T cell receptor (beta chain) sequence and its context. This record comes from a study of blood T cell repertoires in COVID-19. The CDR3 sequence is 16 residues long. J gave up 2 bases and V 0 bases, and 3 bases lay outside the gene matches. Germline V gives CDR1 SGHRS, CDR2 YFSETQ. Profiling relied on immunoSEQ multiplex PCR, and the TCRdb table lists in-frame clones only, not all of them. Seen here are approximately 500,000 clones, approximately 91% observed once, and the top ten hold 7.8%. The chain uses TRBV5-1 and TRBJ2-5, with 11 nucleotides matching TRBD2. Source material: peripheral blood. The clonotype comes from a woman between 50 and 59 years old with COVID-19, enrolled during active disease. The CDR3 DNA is TGCGCCAGCAGCTTGGTCCTAGCGGGGGGACAAGAGACCCAGTACTTC. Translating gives CASSLVLAGGQETQYF.